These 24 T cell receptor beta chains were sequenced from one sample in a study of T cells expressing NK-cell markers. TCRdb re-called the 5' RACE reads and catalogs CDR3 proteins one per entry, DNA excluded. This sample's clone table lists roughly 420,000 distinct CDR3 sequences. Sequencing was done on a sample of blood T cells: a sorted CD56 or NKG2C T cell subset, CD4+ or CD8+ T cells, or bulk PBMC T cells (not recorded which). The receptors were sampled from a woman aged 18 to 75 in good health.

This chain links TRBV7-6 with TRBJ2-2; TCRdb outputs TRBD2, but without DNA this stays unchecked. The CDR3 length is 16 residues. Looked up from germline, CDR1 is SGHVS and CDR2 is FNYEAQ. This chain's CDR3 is CASSLRRGVADGELFF.

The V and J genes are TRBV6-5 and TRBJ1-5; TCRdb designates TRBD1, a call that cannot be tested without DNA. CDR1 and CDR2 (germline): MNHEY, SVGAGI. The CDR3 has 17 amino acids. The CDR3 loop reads CASSYSTSPYSNQPQHF.

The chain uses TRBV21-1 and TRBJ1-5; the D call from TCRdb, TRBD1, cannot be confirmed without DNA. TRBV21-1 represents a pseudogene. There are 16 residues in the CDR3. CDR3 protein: CASRTADRGLNQPQHF.

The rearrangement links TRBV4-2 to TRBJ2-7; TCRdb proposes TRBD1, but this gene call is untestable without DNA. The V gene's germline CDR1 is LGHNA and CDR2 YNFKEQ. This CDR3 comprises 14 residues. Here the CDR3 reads CASSQVDRGYEQYF.

The CDR3 here is CASTRGLQETQYF. V gene TRBV12-3 or TRBV12-4 combines with J gene TRBJ2-5; TCRdb outputs TRBD1, but without DNA this stays unchecked. The CDR3 consists of 13 residues.

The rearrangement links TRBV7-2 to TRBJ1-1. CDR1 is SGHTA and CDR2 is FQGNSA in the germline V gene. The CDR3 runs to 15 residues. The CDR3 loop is CASSLRAATNTEAFF.

The CDR3 loop reads CASSAQLTGVMNTEAFF. The chain couples TRBV6-2 or TRBV6-3 to TRBJ1-1; the D call from TCRdb, TRBD1, cannot be confirmed without DNA. Germline CDR1 and CDR2: MNHEY and SVGEGT. The CDR3 is 17 amino acids.

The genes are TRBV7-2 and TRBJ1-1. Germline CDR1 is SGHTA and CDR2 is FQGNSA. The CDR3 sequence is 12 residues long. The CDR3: CASSFSTGSAFF.

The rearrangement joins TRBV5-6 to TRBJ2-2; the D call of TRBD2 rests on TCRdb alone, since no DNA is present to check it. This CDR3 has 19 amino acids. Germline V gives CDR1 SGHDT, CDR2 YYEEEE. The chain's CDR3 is CASSSQNQLAGVYTGELFF.

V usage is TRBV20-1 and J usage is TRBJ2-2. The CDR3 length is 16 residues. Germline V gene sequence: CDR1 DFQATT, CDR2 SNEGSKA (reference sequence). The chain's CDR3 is CSARDQSRPNTGELFF.

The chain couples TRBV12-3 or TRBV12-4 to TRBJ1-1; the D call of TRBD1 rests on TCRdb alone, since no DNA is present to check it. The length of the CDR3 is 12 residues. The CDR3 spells CASSSGADEAFF.

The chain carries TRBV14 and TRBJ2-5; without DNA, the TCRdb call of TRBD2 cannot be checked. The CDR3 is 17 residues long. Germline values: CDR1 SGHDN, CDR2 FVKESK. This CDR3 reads CASSQGFRRGGRETQYF.

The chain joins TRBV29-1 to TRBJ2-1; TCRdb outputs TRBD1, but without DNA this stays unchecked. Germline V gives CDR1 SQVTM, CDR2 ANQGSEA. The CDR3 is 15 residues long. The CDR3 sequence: CSVDGTEPSYNEQFF.

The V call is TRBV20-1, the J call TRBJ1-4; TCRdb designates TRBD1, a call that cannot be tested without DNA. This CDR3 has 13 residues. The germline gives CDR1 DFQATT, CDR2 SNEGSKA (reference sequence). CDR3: CSASPNRNEKLFF.

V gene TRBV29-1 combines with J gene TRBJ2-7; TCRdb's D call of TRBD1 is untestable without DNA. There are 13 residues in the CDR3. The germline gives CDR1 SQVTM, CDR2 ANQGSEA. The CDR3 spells CSVSDRRWGEQYF.

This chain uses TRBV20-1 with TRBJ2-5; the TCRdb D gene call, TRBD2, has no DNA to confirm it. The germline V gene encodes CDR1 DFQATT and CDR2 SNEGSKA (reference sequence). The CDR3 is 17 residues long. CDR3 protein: CSASGGLARGLQETQYF.

The CDR3 sequence: CSARPPPGPSTDTQYF. The chain couples TRBV20-1 to TRBJ2-3; TCRdb outputs TRBD1, but without DNA this stays unchecked. The CDR3 is made up of 16 amino acids. Per the germline V gene, CDR1 is DFQATT and CDR2 is SNEGSKA (reference sequence).

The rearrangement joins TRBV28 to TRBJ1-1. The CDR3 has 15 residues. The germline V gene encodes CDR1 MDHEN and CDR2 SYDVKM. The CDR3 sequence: CASSWPEIMNTEAFF.

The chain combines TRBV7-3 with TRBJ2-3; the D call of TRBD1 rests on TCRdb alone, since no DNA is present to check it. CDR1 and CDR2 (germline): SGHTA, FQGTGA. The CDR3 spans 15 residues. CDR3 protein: CASSPEGGDTDTQYF.

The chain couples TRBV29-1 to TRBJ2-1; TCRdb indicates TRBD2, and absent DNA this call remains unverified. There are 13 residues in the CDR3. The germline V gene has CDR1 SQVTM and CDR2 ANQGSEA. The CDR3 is CSVGGSGYNEQFF.

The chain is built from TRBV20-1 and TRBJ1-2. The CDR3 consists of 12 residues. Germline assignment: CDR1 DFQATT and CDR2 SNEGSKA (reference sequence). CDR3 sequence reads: CSARDESYGYTF.

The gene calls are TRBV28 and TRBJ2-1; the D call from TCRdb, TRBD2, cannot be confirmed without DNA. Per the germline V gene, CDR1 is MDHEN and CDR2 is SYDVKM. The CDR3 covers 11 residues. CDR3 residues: CASRAGFEQFF.

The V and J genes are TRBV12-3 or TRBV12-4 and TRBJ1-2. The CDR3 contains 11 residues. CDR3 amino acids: CATSAELGYTF.

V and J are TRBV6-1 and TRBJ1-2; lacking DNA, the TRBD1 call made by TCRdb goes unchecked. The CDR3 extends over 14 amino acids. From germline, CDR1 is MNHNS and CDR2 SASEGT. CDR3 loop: CASKSHRDNYGYTF.